This T cell receptor beta chain was sequenced for a study of long-term antiretroviral therapy in people with HIV. Whole-study findings and limits: HIV repertoires showed narrower CDR3 length ranges than controls. In samples taken after ART, diversity increased but remained below transplant donor control levels.

The assay used was immunoSEQ (version v3.0), run at survey level. Clones were read by immunoSEQ multiplex PCR, and TCRdb kept only the in-frame ones, dropping some. This sample has some 23,000 clones, with roughly 79% found just once. Each contributor possessed a minimum of one pre-ART and a minimum of two post-ART PBMC samples. The CDR3 consists of 12 residues. After removal of 9 bases from V and 6 bases from J, the junction contained 8 bases not matched to a gene. Germline CDR1 ENHRY, CDR2 SYGVKD. Of note for this clone: Its target is not known.

V and J are TRBV10-3 and TRBJ2-7; 7 nucleotides align to TRBD2. The source of this sequence is a woman aged 35 to 49 with HIV. Sequencing used unsorted PBMCs, obtained 1.1 years before starting antiretroviral therapy. The CDR3 loop is CAIRDYNSEQYF. The CDR3 DNA is TGTGCCATTCGGGACTATAATAGCGAGCAGTACTTC.